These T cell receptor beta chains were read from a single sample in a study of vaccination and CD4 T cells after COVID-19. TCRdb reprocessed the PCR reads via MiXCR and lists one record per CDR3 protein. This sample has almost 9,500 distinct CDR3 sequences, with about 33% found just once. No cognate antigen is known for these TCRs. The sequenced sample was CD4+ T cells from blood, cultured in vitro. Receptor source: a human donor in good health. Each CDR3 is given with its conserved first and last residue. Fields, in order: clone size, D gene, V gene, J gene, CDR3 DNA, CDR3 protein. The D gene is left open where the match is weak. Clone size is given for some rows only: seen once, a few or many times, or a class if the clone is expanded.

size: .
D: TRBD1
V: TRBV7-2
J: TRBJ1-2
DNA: TGTGCCAACAGCCCAGCTTCGGACAGGGTTAATGGCTACACCTTC
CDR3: CANSPASDRVNGYTF

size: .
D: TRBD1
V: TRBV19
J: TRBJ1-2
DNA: TGTGCCAGTAGCCCGGGACAGGGGGGACTCTATGGCTACACCTTC
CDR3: CASSPGQGGLYGYTF

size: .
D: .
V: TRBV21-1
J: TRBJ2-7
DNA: TGTGCCAGCAGTAATCTCCTCCGGACAGGGCCCTACGAGCAGTACTTC
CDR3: CASSNLLRTGPYEQYF

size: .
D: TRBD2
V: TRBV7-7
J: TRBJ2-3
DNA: TGTGCTAGCAGCCGGACTAGCGGCACAGATACGCAGTATTTT
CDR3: CASSRTSGTDTQYF

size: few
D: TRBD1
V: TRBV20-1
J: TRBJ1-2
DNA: TGCAGTGCTAGTTCCGGACAGGTCGGGGGCTACACCTTC
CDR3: CSASSGQVGGYTF

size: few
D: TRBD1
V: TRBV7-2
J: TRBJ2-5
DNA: TGTGCCAGCAGCTTGGGAAGGGGGCACGAGACCCAGTACTTC
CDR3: CASSLGRGHETQYF

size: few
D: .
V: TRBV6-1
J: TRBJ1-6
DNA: TGTGCCAGCAGCAGGGGAAATGTGGATTCACCCCTCCACTTT
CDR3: CASSRGNVDSPLHF

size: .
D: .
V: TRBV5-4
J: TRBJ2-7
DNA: TGTGCCAGCAGCCCGGCCAATCGCGAGCAGTACTTC
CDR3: CASSPANREQYF

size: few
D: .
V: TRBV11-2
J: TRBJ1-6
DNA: TGTGCCAGCAGTACGGTGGATTCACCCCTCCACTTT
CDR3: CASSTVDSPLHF

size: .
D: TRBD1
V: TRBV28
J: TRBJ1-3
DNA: TGTGCCAGCAGTTCCTGGGGGGGGCGACAGGGGGCTGACACCATATATTTT
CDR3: CASSSWGGRQGADTIYF

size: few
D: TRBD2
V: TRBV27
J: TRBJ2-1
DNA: TGTGCCAGCAGTTGGGTGGCTAGCGGGCATGGGAATGAGCAGTTCTTC
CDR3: CASSWVASGHGNEQFF

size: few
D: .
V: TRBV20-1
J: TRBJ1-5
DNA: TGCAGTGCTACCACGGGAGGGAATAGCAATCAGCCCCAGCATTTT
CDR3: CSATTGGNSNQPQHF

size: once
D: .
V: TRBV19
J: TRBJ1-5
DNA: TGTGCCAGTAGTCAAGGGCCGTTCAGCAATCAGCCCCAGCATTTT
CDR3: CASSQGPFSNQPQHF

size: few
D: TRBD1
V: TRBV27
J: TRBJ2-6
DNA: TGTGCCAGCAGTAGGGGGCTAAGCTCTGGGGCCAACGTCCTGACTTTC
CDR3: CASSRGLSSGANVLTF

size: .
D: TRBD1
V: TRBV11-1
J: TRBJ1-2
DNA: TGTGCCAGCAGCCTGGACAGGGGGCTGGGCTATGGCTACACCTTC
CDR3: CASSLDRGLGYGYTF

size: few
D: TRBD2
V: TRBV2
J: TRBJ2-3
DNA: TGTGCCACTCCACGTGGGGCTAGCGGTGCTCAGGGTCCCGATACGCAGTATTTT
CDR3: CATPRGASGAQGPDTQYF

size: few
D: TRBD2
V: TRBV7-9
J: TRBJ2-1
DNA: TGTGCCAGCAGCCCATCCAGGACTAGCGGAGACTCCTACAATGAGCAGTTCTTC
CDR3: CASSPSRTSGDSYNEQFF

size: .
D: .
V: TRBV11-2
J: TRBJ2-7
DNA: TGTGCCAGCAGCTTAGGGAAAAGGTCTTGGACCTACGAGCAGTACTTC
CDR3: CASSLGKRSWTYEQYF

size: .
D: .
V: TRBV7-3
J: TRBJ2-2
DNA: TGTGCCAGCAGCCTGGGTCCAGCGAACACCGGGGAGCTGTTTTTT
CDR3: CASSLGPANTGELFF

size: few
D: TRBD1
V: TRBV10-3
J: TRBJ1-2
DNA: TGTGCCATCAGTGAGTCGGGGACAGCCAACTATGGCTACACCTTC
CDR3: CAISESGTANYGYTF

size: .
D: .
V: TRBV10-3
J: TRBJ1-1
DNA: TGTGCCATCAGTGAGACGGGGTCTGACACTGAAGCTTTCTTT
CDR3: CAISETGSDTEAFF

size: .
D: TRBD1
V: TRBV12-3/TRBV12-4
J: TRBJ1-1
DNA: TGTGCCAGCAGATACAGGGGTCCCCTTGAAGCTTTCTTT
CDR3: CASRYRGPLEAFF

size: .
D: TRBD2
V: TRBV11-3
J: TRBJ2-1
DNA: TGTGCCAGCAGCCCCGGTGGGCGGGAGGGGCATGAGCAGTTCTTC
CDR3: CASSPGGREGHEQFF

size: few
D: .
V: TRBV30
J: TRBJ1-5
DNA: TGTGCCTGGAGCTCAGATAGCAATCAGCCCCAGCATTTT
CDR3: CAWSSDSNQPQHF

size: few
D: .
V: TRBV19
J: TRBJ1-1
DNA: TGTGCCAGTAGTACCAGTACAAGGGCTGAAGCTTTCTTT
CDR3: CASSTSTRAEAFF

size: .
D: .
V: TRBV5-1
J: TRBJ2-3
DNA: TGCGCCAGCAGCTTGTCTGGGCAAGGTACGCAGTATTTT
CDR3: CASSLSGQGTQYF

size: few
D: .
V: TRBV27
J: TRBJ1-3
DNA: TGTGCCAGCAGTTCCCGACAGATCAGCTCTGGAAACACCATATATTTT
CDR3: CASSSRQISSGNTIYF

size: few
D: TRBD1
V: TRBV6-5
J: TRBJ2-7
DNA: TGTGCCAGCAGTTTGGACAGGGACTACGAGCAGTACTTC
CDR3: CASSLDRDYEQYF

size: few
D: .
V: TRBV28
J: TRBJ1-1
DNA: TGTGCCAGCAGTCCCCGACCGCGAGGGGTGGCTTTCTTT
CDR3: CASSPRPRGVAFF

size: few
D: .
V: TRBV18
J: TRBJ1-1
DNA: TGTGCCAGCTCACCAACAGAGAACACTGAAGCTTTCTTT
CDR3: CASSPTENTEAFF

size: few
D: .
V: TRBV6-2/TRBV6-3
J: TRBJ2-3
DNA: TGTGCCAGCAGTTACTCGGAGAGGAATACGCAGTATTTT
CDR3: CASSYSERNTQYF

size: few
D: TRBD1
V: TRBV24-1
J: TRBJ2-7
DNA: TGTGCCACCAGTGATCCTGGACAGGGGGCGTACGAGCAGTACTTC
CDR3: CATSDPGQGAYEQYF

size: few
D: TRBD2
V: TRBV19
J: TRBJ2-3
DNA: TGTGCCAGTAGTATAGCGGGGGGGGCTGGAGATACGCAGTATTTT
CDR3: CASSIAGGAGDTQYF

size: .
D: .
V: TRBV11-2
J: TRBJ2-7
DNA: TGTGCCAGCAGCTCAGGACTCCTCTCCTACGAGCAGTACTTC
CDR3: CASSSGLLSYEQYF

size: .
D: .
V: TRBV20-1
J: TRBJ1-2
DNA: TGCAGTGCTAGAGACTGGGGGGGGATTGTCGATGGCTACACCTTC
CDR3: CSARDWGGIVDGYTF

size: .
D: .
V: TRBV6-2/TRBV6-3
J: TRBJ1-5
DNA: TGTGCCAGCAGTTACCCCGGGTTAGGCAATCAGCCCCAGCATTTT
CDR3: CASSYPGLGNQPQHF

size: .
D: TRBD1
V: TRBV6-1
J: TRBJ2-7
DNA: TGTGCCAGCAGGGGGGTCCCGGGACAGCCCTCCTACGAGCAGTACTTC
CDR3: CASRGVPGQPSYEQYF

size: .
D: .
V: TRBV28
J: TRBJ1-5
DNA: TGTGCCACCGCCACGGGGAATCAGCCCCAGCATTTT
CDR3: CATATGNQPQHF

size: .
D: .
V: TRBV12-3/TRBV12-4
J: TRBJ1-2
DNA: TGTGCCAGCAGTTTAAATGTTAACTATGGCTACACCTTC
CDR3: CASSLNVNYGYTF

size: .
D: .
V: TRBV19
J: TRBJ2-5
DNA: TGTGCCAGTAGTAGACTTCATAGCGATTGGGGGGAGACCCAGTACTTC
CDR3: CASSRLHSDWGETQYF